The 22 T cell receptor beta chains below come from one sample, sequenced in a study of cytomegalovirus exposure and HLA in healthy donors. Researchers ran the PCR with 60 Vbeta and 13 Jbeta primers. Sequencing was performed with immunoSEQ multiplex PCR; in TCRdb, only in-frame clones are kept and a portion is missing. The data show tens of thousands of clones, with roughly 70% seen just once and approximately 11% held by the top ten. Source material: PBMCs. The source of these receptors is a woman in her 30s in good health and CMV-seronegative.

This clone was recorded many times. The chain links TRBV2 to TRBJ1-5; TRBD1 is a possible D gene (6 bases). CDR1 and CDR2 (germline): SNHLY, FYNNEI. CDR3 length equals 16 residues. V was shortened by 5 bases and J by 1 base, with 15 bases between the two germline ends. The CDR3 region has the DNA TGTGCCAGCAGTCGTGGGGGCGTCGCAAGCAATCAGCCCCAGCATTTT. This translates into CASSRGGVASNQPQHF.

The CDR3 DNA reads as TGTGCCAGCAGTTACTCTGCAGGGCAGCTGTACTTC. Protein sequence: CASSYSAGQLYF. The chain combines TRBV6-5 with TRBJ2-7; D may be TRBD1 (5 bases). Looked up from germline, CDR1 is MNHEY and CDR2 is SVGAGI. The CDR3 runs to 12 residues. The V and J ends lost 0 bases and 12 bases respectively, with 12 bases between them.

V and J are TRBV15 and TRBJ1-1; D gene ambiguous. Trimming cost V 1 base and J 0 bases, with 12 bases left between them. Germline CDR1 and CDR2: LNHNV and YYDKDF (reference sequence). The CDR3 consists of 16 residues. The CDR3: CATSRGGIRVNTEAFF. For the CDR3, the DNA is TGTGCCACCAGCAGAGGAGGGATCCGGGTGAACACTGAAGCTTTCTTT. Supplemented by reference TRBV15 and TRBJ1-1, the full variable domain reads DAMVIQNPRYQVTQFGKPVTLSCSQTLNHNVMYWYQQKSSQAPKLLFHYYDKDFNNEADTPDNFQSRRPNTSFCFLDIRSPGLGDTAMYLCATSRGGIRVNTEAFFGQGTRLTVV.

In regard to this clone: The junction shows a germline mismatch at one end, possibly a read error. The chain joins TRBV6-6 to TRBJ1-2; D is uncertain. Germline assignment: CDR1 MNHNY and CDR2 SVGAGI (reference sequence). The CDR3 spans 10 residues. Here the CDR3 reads CTSSLNGYTF. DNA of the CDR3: TGTACCAGCAGTCTTAATGGCTACACCTTC.

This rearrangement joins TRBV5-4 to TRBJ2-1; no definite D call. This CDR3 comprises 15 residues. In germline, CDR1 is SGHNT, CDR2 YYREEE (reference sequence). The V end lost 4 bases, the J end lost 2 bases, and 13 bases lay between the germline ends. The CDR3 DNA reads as TGTGCCAGCAGCCGACAAGACGCCCCCTACAATGAGCAGTTCTTC. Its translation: CASSRQDAPYNEQFF.

The CDR3 spells CASSGSPGQGRLSTDTQYF. CDR3 bases: TGTGCCAGCAGCGGATCCCCGGGACAGGGCCGTCTTAGCACAGATACGCAGTATTTT. The J gene is TRBJ2-3, the V gene TRBV5-6, with 9 bases identical to TRBD1. The CDR3 runs to 19 residues. Germline assignment: CDR1 SGHDT and CDR2 YYEEEE. V was pared by 4 bases and J by 0 bases, with 15 bases of the junction left unmatched.

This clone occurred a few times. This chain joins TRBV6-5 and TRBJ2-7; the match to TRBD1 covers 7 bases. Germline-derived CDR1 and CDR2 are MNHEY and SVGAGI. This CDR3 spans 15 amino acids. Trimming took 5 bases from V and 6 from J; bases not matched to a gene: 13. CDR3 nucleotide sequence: TGTGCCAGCAGTCGACAGGGAGCGGTCGCCTCCGAGCAGTACTTC. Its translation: CASSRQGAVASEQYF.

CDR3 residues: CASSLLKGANTDTQYF. CDR3 bases: TGCGCCAGCAGCTTGTTAAAGGGGGCGAACACAGATACGCAGTATTTT. The rearrangement joins TRBV5-1 to TRBJ2-3; TRBD1 agrees at 7 bases. With 1 base clipped from V and 2 bases from J, the junction kept 7 bases outside the gene matches. Germline assignment: CDR1 SGHRS and CDR2 YFSETQ. The CDR3 extends over 16 amino acids.

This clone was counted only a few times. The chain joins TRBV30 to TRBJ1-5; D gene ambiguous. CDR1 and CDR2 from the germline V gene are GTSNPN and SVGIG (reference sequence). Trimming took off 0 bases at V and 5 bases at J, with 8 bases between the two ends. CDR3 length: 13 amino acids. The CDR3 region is CAWSVSPDQPQHF. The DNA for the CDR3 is TGTGCCTGGAGTGTATCCCCAGATCAGCCCCAGCATTTT.

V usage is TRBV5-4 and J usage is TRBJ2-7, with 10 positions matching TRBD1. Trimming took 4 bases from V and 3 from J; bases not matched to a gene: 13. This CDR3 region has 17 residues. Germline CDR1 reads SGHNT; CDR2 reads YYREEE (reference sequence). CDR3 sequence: CASSPGRGTGVIYEQYF. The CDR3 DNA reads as TGTGCCAGCAGCCCGGGGCGGGGGACAGGGGTTATCTACGAGCAGTACTTC.

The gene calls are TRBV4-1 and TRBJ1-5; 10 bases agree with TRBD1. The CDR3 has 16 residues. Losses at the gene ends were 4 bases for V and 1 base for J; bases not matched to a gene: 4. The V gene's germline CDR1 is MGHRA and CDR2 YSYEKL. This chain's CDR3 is CASSPTGGGSNQPQHF. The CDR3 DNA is TGCGCCAGCAGCCCGACAGGGGGCGGAAGCAATCAGCCCCAGCATTTT.

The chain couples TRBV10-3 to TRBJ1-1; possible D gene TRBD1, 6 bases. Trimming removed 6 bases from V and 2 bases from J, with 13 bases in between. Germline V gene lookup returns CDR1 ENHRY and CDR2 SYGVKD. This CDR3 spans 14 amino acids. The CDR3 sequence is CAIRGTGINTEAFF. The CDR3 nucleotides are TGTGCCATCAGAGGTACAGGGATAAACACTGAAGCTTTCTTT.

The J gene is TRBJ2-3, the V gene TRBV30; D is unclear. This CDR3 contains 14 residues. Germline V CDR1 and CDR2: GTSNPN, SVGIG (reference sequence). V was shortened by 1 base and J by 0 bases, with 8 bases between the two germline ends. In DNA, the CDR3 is TGTGCCTGGAGTGGAGGTTTTAGCACAGATACGCAGTATTTT. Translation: CAWSGGFSTDTQYF. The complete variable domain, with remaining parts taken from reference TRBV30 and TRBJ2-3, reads SQTIHQWPATLVQPVGSPLSLECTVEGTSNPNLYWYRQAAGRGLQLLFYSVGIGQISSEVPQNLSASRPQDRQFILSSKKLLLSDSGFYLCAWSGGFSTDTQYFGPGTRLTVL.

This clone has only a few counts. CDR3 DNA sequence: TGTGCCAGCAGCTTAAGACAGGGGCTAGGGGATACGCAGTATTTT. Translation gives CASSLRQGLGDTQYF. V gene TRBV11-3 combines with J gene TRBJ2-3; the match to TRBD1 covers 8 bases. There are 15 residues in the CDR3. Germline-derived CDR1 and CDR2 are SGHNT and YENEEA. With V trimmed by 2 bases and J by 6 bases, 7 bases remained unmatched.

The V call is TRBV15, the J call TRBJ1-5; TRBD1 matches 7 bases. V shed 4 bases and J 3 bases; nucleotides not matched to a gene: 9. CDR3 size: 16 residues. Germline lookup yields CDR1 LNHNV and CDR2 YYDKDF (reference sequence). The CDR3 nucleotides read TGTGCCACCAGCATATCGCCCGGACAGGACAATCAGCCCCAGCATTTT. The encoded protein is CATSISPGQDNQPQHF.

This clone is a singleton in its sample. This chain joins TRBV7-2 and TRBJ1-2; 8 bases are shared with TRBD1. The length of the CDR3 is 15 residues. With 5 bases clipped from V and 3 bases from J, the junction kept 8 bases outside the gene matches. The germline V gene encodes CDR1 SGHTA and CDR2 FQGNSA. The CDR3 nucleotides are TGTGCCAGCAGCGTACAGGGGGGAATCTACTATGGCTACACCTTC. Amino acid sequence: CASSVQGGIYYGYTF.

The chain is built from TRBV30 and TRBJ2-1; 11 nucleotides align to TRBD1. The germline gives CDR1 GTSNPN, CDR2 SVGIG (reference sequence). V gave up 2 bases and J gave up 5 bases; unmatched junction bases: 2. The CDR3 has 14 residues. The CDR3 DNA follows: TGTGCCTGGAGTCGGGGACAGGGGGACAATGAGCAGTTCTTC. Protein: CAWSRGQGDNEQFF.

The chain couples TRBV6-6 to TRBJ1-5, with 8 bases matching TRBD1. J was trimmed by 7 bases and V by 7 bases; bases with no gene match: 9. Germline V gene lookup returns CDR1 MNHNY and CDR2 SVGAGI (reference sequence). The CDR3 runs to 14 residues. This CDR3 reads CASNPTGEEQPQHF. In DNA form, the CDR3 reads TGTGCCAGCAACCCGACAGGGGAGGAACAGCCCCAGCATTTT.

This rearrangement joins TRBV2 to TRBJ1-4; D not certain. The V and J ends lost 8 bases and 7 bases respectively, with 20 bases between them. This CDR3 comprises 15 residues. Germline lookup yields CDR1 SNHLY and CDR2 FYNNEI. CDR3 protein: CASHGLAGLSEKLFF. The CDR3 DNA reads TGTGCCAGCCACGGACTGGCCGGATTATCTGAAAAACTGTTTTTT.

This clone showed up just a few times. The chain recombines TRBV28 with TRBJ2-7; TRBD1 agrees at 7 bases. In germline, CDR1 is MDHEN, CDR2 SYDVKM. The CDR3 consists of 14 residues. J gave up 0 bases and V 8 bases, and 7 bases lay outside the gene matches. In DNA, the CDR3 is TGTGCCAGCCTACACCGGGACAGCTCCTACGAGCAGTACTTC. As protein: CASLHRDSSYEQYF. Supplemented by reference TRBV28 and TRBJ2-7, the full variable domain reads DVKVTQSSRYLVKRTGEKVFLECVQDMDHENMFWYRQDPGLGLRLIYFSYDVKMKEKGDIPEGYSVSREKKERFSLILESASTNQTSMYLCASLHRDSSYEQYFGPGTRLTVT.

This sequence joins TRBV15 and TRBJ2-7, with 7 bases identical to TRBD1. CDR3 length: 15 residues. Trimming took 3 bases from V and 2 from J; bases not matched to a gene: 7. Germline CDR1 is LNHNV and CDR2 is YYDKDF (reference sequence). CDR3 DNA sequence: TGTGCCACCAGCAGTGCAGGGGGTAAGGCCTACGAGCAGTACTTC. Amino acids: CATSSAGGKAYEQYF.

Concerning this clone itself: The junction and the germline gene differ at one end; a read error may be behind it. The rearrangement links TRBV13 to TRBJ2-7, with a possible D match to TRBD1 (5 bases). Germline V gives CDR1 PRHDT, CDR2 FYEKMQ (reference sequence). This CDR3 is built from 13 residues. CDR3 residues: CASSLDKTYEKYF. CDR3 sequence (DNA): TGTGCCAGCAGCTTGGACAAGACCTACGAGAAGTACTTC.